The rows below give T cell receptor beta chains drawn from one sample of a study of blood T cell repertoires in COVID-19. Method: immunoSEQ multiplex PCR; TCRdb's copy keeps in-frame clones and lacks some. The data show about 48,000 clones, approximately 83% seen once. The sample was peripheral blood. These receptors were obtained from a man aged 65 to 79 with acute or convalescent COVID-19. The CDR3 runs from the conserved cysteine through the conserved F or W. Each record gives: clone size, D gene, V gene, J gene, CDR3 protein, CDR3 DNA. D genes are given only for firm matches. For some rows the clone size is stated as once, few or many, or as a class when expanded; others skip it.

-	-	TRBV19	TRBJ1-1	CASSIDLGDFMNTEAFF	TGTGCCAGTAGTATAGATTTGGGGGACTTCATGAACACTGAAGCTTTCTTT
-	TRBD2	TRBV29-1	TRBJ2-1	CSVGTSGSKYNEQFF	TGCAGCGTCGGGACTAGCGGGAGCAAGTACAATGAGCAGTTCTTC
-	TRBD1	TRBV24-1	TRBJ2-2	CATSDFGQEHTGELFF	TGTGCCACCAGTGATTTTGGACAGGAGCACACCGGGGAGCTGTTTTTT
once	TRBD2	TRBV14	TRBJ2-7	CASSRRLSGASYEQYF	TGTGCCAGCAGCCGGCGTCTGAGCGGGGCTTCCTACGAGCAGTACTTC
once	-	TRBV20-1	TRBJ1-3	CSALNQQELYF	TGCAGTGCTCTCAATCAACAGGAGCTATATTTT
-	-	TRBV2	TRBJ1-2	CASRGDNYGYTF	TGTGCCAGCAGGGGAGATAACTATGGCTACACCTTC
-	-	TRBV6-6	TRBJ1-5	CASSYLGGNQPQHF	TGTGCCAGCAGTTACTTGGGAGGCAATCAGCCCCAGCATTTT
-	TRBD2	TRBV3-1/TRBV3-2	TRBJ2-2	CASSRLAASGELFF	TGTGCCAGCAGCCGACTAGCCGCCTCCGGGGAGCTGTTTTTT
-	-	TRBV2	TRBJ2-5	CASKFGREETQYF	TGTGCCAGCAAGTTCGGGCGGGAAGAGACCCAGTACTTC
-	-	TRBV19	TRBJ1-1	CASKRVTGSHTEAFF	TGTGCCAGTAAAAGGGTAACGGGGAGTCACACTGAAGCTTTCTTT
-	-	TRBV19	TRBJ1-2	CASEWGQNYGYTF	TGTGCCTCCGAATGGGGGCAGAACTATGGCTACACCTTC
-	TRBD1	TRBV7-2	TRBJ1-2	CASSPGTATYGYTF	TGTGCCAGCAGCCCCGGGACAGCCACTTATGGCTACACCTTC
-	-	TRBV30	TRBJ1-5	CAWSGATVSNQPQHF	TGTGCCTGGAGTGGAGCGACAGTAAGCAATCAGCCCCAGCATTTT
-	-	TRBV10-2	TRBJ2-1	CASRPQTGSSYNEQFF	TGCGCCAGCAGGCCACAAACAGGGAGCTCCTACAATGAGCAGTTCTTC